Detailed here is one T cell receptor beta chain. Using immunoSEQ multiplex PCR, the repertoire was profiled, and TCRdb retains in-frame clones only, with some absent. Here the sample spans 87,000 or so clones, approximately 89% being singletons. The data are from a study of blood T cell repertoires in COVID-19. CDR3 length: 15 amino acids. Trimming removed 6 bases at V and 1 base at J, with 15 bases between. Germline assignment: CDR1 SQVTM and CDR2 ANQGSEA. This TCR came from an elderly man with acute or convalescent COVID-19. This chain joins TRBV29-1 and TRBJ2-2; D is perhaps TRBD1 (6 bases). The specimen was peripheral blood. The CDR3 nucleotides are TGCAGCGTCCCGACCGGGACAAAGAACACCGGGGAGCTGTTTTTT. Encoded protein: CSVPTGTKNTGELFF.